This TCR beta chain was recovered during a study of blood T cells in healthy people across ages. Study summary: Using template switching, researchers captured about one barcoded beta molecule for each two T cells.

Germline CDR1 reads SGHTA; CDR2 reads FQGNSA. V was shortened by 1 base and J by 11 bases, with 11 bases between the two germline ends. The CDR3 runs 12 residues. A second PCR of about 7 to 11 cycles used a sample-barcoded 5' primer and a J-beta primer mix. Using its own MiXCR run on the 5' RACE reads, TCRdb lists one record per CDR3 protein. The table lists about 1.8 million distinct CDR3 sequences, around 48% of them singletons. The chain uses TRBV7-2 and TRBJ2-5, with D maybe TRBD2 (6 bases). Source material: blood. The origin of this receptor is a woman aged 40-49 years in good health. In DNA form, the CDR3 reads TGTGCCAGCAGCTTAGGCCGGGACTTGCAGTACTTC. Protein: CASSLGRDLQYF.